One and the same sample provided the 8 T cell receptor beta chains below, sequenced in a study of blood T cell repertoires in COVID-19. The data were produced by immunoSEQ multiplex PCR, yet TCRdb's version contains in-frame clones alone and is incomplete. Counted here are under 150,000 clones, approximately 90% occurring once; the ten biggest clones make up 3% to 3.5%. The sequenced sample was peripheral blood. These receptors were taken from an older woman with active COVID-19.

V and J are TRBV10-3 and TRBJ2-1; perhaps TRBD2 as D (5 bases). V lost 8 bases, J lost 5 bases, and 13 bases lay in between. Germline assignment: CDR1 ENHRY and CDR2 SYGVKD. The CDR3 runs 13 residues. CDR3 sequence (DNA): TGTGCCATCTTGACTACCGAAAACAATGAGCAGTTCTTC. Its translation is CAILTTENNEQFF.

The CDR3 here is CASSYHDPTGSMTFF. The CDR3 DNA reads as TGTGCCAGCAGTTACCACGACCCGACAGGGTCCATGACTTTCTTT. The chain recombines TRBV28 with TRBJ1-1; the match to TRBD1 covers 7 bases. Losses at the gene ends were 4 bases for V and 12 bases for J; bases not matched to a gene: 17. Germline V gene sequence: CDR1 MDHEN, CDR2 SYDVKM. This CDR3 has 15 amino acids.

J is TRBJ1-1 and V is TRBV7-9; possible D gene TRBD1, 6 bases. Germline CDR1 reads SEHNR; CDR2 reads FQNEAQ (reference sequence). V was trimmed by 5 bases and J by 5 bases, leaving 18 bases between them. CDR3 length equals 15 residues. The CDR3 coding sequence is TGTGCCAGCAGCCCAACGAACCAGGGGCGTACTGAAGCTTTCTTT. Translating it yields CASSPTNQGRTEAFF.

This chain joins TRBV4-1 and TRBJ2-6; the D gene is possibly TRBD2 (5 bases). The ends were cut back, 3 bases at V and 0 bases at J, with 12 bases in the middle. The germline V gene encodes CDR1 MGHRA and CDR2 YSYEKL. The CDR3 has 17 residues. CDR3 sequence: CASSQAEASSGANVLTF. The DNA for the CDR3 is TGCGCCAGCAGCCAGGCGGAGGCTTCCTCTGGGGCCAACGTCCTGACTTTC.

The chain is built from TRBV11-2 and TRBJ1-1; unclear D gene. The CDR3 has 15 residues. Trimming took 0 bases from V and 3 from J, leaving 11 bases between them. Germline V gene data show CDR1 as SGHAT and CDR2 as FQNNGV. The CDR3, as DNA: TGTGCCAGCAGCTTAGATCGCGGAGGGTACACTGAAGCTTTCTTT. Translation: CASSLDRGGYTEAFF.

The chain is built from TRBV5-6 and TRBJ2-5, with 7 bases lining up with TRBD2. The V and J ends lost 1 base and 5 bases, in that order; junction bases with no gene match: 5. Germline V gene data show CDR1 as SGHDT and CDR2 as YYEEEE. This CDR3 spans 14 amino acids. The CDR3 is CASSLPDGGETQYF. The CDR3 DNA reads TGTGCCAGCAGCTTGCCGGACGGGGGGGAGACCCAGTACTTC.

The CDR3 DNA is TGTGCCAGCAGCTTAGGAGGAAAACTGTTTTTT. This sequence encodes CASSLGGKLFF. This rearrangement joins TRBV7-9 to TRBJ1-4; D gene uncertain. Germline V gene sequence: CDR1 SEHNR, CDR2 FQNEAQ (reference sequence). V lost 1 base to trimming and J lost 10 bases, with 4 bases between them. The length of the CDR3 is 11 residues.

The V gene is TRBV19, the J gene TRBJ2-1; D unclear. This CDR3 spans 15 amino acids. Trimming shortened V by 5 bases and J by 6 bases, and 17 bases separated the two germline ends. The V gene's germline CDR1 is LNHDA and CDR2 SQIVND (reference sequence). CDR3 residues: CASSAYRPGLNEQFF. In DNA form, the CDR3 reads TGTGCCAGTAGTGCCTATCGGCCAGGCCTCAATGAGCAGTTCTTC.